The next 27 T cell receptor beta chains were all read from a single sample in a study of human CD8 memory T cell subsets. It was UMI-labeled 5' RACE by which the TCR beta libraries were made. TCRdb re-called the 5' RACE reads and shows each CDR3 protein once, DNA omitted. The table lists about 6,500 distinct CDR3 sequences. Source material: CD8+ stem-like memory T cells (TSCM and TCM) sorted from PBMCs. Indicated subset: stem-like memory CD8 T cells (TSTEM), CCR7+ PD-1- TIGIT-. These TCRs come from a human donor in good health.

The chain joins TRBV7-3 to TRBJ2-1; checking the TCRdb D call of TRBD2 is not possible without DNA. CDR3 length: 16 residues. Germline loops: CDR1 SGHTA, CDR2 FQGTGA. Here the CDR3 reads CASSSSSSGRANEQFF.

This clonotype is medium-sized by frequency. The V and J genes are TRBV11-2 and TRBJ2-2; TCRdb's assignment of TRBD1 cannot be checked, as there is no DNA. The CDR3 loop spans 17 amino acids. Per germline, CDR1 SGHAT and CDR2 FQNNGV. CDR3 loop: CASSFPRTGPNTGELFF.

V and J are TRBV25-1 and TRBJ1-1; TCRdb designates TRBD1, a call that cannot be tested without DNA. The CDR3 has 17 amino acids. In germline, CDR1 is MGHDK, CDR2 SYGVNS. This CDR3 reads CASSESGTGLRNTEAFF.

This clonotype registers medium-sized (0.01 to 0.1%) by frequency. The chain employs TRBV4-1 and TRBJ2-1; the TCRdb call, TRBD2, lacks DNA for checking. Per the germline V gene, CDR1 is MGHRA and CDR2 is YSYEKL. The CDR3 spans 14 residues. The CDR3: CASSQGTSRNEQFF.

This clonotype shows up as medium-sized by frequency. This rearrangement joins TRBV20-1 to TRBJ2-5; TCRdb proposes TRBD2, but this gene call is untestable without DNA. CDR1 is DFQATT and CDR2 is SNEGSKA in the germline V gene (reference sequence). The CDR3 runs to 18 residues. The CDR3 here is CSARETSGRALRKGTQYF.

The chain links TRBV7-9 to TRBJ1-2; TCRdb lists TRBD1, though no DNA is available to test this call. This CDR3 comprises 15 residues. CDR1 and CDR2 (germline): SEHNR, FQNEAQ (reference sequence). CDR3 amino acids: CASSPGQGEFYGYTF.

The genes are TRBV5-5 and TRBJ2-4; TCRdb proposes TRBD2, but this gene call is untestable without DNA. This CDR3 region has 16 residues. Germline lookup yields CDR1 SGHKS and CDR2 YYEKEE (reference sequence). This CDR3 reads CASSPGTLLAKNIQYF.

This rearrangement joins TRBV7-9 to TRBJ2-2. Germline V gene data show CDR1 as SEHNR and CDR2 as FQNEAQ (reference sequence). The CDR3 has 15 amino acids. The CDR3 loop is CASSLTTSITGELFF.

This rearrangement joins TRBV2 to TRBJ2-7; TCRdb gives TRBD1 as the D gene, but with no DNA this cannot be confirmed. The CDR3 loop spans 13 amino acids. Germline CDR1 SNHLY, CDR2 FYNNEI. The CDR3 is CASKGVLSYEQYF.

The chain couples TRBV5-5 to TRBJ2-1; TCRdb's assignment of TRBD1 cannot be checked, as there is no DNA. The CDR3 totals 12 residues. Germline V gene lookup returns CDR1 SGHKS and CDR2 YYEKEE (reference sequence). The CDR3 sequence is CASSLTGLEVFF.

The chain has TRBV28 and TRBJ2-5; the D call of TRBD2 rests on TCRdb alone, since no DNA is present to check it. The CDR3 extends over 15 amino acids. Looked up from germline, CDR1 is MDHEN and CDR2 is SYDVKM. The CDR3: CASSYITGRGGTQYF.

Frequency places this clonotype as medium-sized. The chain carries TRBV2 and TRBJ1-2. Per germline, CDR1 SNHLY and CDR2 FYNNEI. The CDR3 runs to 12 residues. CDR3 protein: CASAPEGYGYTF.

The CDR3 sequence: CASSLTTGLGETQYF. The J gene is TRBJ2-5, the V gene TRBV7-3; the TRBD2 assignment by TCRdb is unverifiable without DNA. There are 15 residues in the CDR3. Germline V CDR1 and CDR2: SGHTA, FQGTGA. Drawing the rest from reference TRBV7-3 and TRBJ2-5, the complete variable domain is GAGVSQTPSNKVTEKGKYVELRCDPISGHTALYWYRQSLGQGPEFLIYFQGTGAADDSGLPNDRFFAVRPEGSVSTLKIQRTERGDSAVYLCASSLTTGLGETQYFGPGTRLLVL.

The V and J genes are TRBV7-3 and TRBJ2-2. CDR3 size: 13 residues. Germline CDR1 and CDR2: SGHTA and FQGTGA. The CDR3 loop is CASSLRPPGELFF.

This chain's CDR3 is CASSLWGSGNYSYEQYF. This sequence joins TRBV7-9 and TRBJ2-7; TCRdb selects TRBD2, and the lack of DNA leaves this call unchecked. The germline V gene encodes CDR1 SEHNR and CDR2 FQNEAQ (reference sequence). This CDR3 comprises 17 residues. The full variable domain, completed using reference TRBV7-9 and TRBJ2-7, is DTGVSQNPRHKITKRGQNVTFRCDPISEHNRLYWYRQTLGQGPEFLTYFQNEAQLEKSRLLSDRFSAERPKGSFSTLEIQRTEQGDSAMYLCASSLWGSGNYSYEQYFGPGTRLTVT.

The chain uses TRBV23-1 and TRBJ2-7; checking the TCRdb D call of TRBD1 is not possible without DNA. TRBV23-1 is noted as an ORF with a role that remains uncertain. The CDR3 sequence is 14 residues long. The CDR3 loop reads CASSPSEGASEQYF.

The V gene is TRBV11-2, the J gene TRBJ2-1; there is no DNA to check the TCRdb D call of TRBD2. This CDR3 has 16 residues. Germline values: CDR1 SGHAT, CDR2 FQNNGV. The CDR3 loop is CASGLAGANGYNEQFF.

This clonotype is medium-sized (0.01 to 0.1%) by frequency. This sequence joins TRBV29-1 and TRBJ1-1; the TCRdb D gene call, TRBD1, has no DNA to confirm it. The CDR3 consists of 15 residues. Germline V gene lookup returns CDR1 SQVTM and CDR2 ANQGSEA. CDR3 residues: CSVEVTQASLGEAFF.

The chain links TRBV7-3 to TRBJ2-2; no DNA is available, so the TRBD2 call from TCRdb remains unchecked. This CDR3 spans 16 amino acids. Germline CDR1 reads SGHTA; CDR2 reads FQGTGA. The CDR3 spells CASSFGGVVNTGELFF.

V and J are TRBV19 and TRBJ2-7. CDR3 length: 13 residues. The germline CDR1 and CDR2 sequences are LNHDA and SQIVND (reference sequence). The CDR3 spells CASQQSGSYEQYF.

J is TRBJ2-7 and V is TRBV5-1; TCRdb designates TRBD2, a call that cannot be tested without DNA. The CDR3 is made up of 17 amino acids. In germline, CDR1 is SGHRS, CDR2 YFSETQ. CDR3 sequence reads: CASSLGLAGELPYEQYF.

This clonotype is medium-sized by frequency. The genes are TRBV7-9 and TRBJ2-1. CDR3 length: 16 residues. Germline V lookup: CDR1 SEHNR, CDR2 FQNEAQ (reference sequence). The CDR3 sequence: CASSLVLAAMYNEQFF.

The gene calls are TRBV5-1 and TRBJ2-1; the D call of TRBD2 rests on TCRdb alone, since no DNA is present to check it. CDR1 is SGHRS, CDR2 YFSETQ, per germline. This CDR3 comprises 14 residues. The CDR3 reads CASSLTGRENEQFF.

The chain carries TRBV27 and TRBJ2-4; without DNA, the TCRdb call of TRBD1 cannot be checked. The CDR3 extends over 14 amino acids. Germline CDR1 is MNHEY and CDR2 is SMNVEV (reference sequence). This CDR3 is CASSLSPLGDIQYF.

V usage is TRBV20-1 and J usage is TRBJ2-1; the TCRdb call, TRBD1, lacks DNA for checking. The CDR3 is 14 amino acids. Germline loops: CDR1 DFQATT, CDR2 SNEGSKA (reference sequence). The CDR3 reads CSARRMGGSNEQFF.

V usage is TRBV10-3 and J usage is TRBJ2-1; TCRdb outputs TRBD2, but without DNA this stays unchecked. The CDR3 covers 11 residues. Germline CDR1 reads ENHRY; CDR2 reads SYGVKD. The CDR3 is CAISEGSLEFF.

This CDR3 reads CASSQEPGIAYEQYF. This chain links TRBV4-1 with TRBJ2-7; there is no DNA to check the TCRdb D call of TRBD2. The CDR3 consists of 15 residues. Germline CDR1 and CDR2: MGHRA and YSYEKL.